The 9 T cell receptor beta chains given below trace back to one sample, sequenced in a study of CD8 T cells in ankylosing spondylitis. TCRdb used MiXCR to reprocess the 5' RACE reads, holding one entry per CDR3 protein. In the table there are tens of thousands of distinct CDR3 sequences, approximately 30% of which are singletons. The source material was blood, either unsorted or a sorted T cell fraction (not recorded which). These receptors were obtained from a male donor with ankylosing spondylitis or in good health (not recorded which).

The chain carries TRBV28 and TRBJ1-5; the D is unclear. The CDR3 is 14 amino acids. The germline gives CDR1 MDHEN, CDR2 SYDVKM. With 6 bases removed from V and 3 bases from J, the gap between germline ends came to 12 bases. The CDR3 DNA is TGTGCCAGCAGACGTTATAGAAACAATCAGCCCCAGCATTTT. Translated, it gives CASRRYRNNQPQHF.

J is TRBJ2-1 and V is TRBV12-3 or TRBV12-4, with TRBD2 matching 7 bases. The CDR3 is made up of 14 amino acids. The V and J ends lost 6 bases and 8 bases, in that order; junction bases with no gene match: 10. CDR3 DNA sequence: TGTGCCAGCAGGCGGACTAGTGAGAAGGATGAGCAGTTCTTC. Amino acids: CASRRTSEKDEQFF.

This clonotype turned up a few times. The chain employs TRBV10-2 and TRBJ2-3; 7 bases agree with TRBD2. The germline V gene encodes CDR1 WSHSY and CDR2 SAAADI. Losses at the gene ends were 4 bases for V and 4 bases for J; bases not matched to a gene: 8. The CDR3 contains 15 residues. The CDR3 is CASSVAGARADTQYF. The CDR3 DNA sequence: TGCGCCAGCAGTGTGGCGGGAGCTCGAGCAGATACGCAGTATTTT.

The CDR3 reads CASSFSGRGTDTQYF. CDR3 bases: TGTGCCAGCAGCTTTAGCGGAAGGGGGACAGATACGCAGTATTTT. The rearrangement links TRBV11-2 to TRBJ2-3; perhaps D is TRBD1 or TRBD2 (6 bases each). The CDR3 sequence is 15 residues long. Deletions cut 3 bases from V and 3 bases from J, with 13 bases between. CDR1 and CDR2 (germline): SGHAT, FQNNGV.

This chain links TRBV29-1 with TRBJ2-2, with 10 positions matching TRBD1. The CDR3 loop spans 13 amino acids. Losses at the gene ends were 7 bases for V and 3 bases for J; bases not matched to a gene: 2. Germline V lookup: CDR1 SQVTM, CDR2 ANQGSEA. This CDR3 reads CSGGTGDTGELFF. For the CDR3, the DNA is TGCAGCGGGGGGACAGGGGACACCGGGGAGCTGTTTTTT.

This clonotype appeared many times. V and J are TRBV5-1 and TRBJ1-1; TRBD1 is a possible D gene (5 bases). The CDR3 consists of 15 residues. The germline V and J ends were trimmed by 4 bases and 0 bases, with 13 bases remaining between them. CDR1 is SGHRS and CDR2 is YFSETQ in the germline V gene. The DNA of the CDR3 is TGCGCCAGCAGCCTTAGGAGGGGCATGAACACTGAAGCTTTCTTT. Its protein product is CASSLRRGMNTEAFF.

In this sample, this clonotype turned up a few times. The CDR3 coding sequence is TGTGCCAGCAGCTTCAGGGGCAATCAGCCCCAGCATTTT. It encodes CASSFRGNQPQHF. The rearrangement joins TRBV7-2 to TRBJ1-5; a weak D match, TRBD1 (5 bases). The CDR3 runs 13 residues. Germline lookup yields CDR1 SGHTA and CDR2 FQGNSA. The V and J ends lost 3 bases and 2 bases respectively, with 5 bases between them. The full variable domain, in which reference TRBV7-2 and TRBJ1-5 provide the parts outside the CDR3, is GAGVSQSPSNKVTEKGKDVELRCDPISGHTALYWYRQSLGQGLEFLIYFQGNSAPDKSGLPSDRFSAERTGGSVSTLTIQRTQQEDSAVYLCASSFRGNQPQHFGDGTRLSIL.

The genes are TRBV18 and TRBJ2-2; 9 bases are a match to TRBD1. CDR3 length: 15 amino acids. Trimming removed 4 bases from V and 4 bases from J; junction bases left unmatched: 4. From germline, CDR1 is KGHSH and CDR2 LQKENI. The CDR3 DNA reads TGTGCCAGCTCACGCGGACAGGGGTCCACCGGGGAGCTGTTTTTT. Residues: CASSRGQGSTGELFF.

The V and J genes are TRBV7-8 and TRBJ1-1; the D is unclear. The CDR3 has 16 residues. The V gene's germline CDR1 is SGHVS and CDR2 FQNEAQ. Trimming took off 1 base at V and 1 base at J, with 13 bases between the two ends. CDR3 protein: CASSLEFGERNTEAFF. CDR3 sequence (DNA): TGTGCCAGCAGCTTAGAGTTTGGGGAAAGGAACACTGAAGCTTTCTTT.